This is a list of T cell receptor beta chains from one sample in a study of lymphopenia after photon versus proton radiotherapy. Here immunoSEQ multiplex PCR was the method, and the copy in TCRdb shows in-frame clones only, minus some. The table has tens of thousands of clones, roughly 93% seen once. Source: peripheral blood, taken from a patient treated with photon-based radiotherapy. The origin of the receptors is a woman in her 70s with pancreatic cancer. CDR3s include the opening cysteine and the closing phenylalanine or tryptophan. Each record gives: clone size, J gene, V gene, D gene, CDR3 protein, CDR3 DNA. The D gene is left open where the match is weak. Clone size is stated in some rows and not others, as once, few, many or a class when expanded.

-	TRBJ2-2	TRBV5-1	TRBD2	CASSSPTSGYTGELFF	TGCGCCAGCAGCTCGCCGACTAGCGGATACACCGGGGAGCTGTTTTTT
once	TRBJ2-3	TRBV19	-	CASSGTNTQYF	TGTGCCAGTAGCGGCACGAATACGCAGTATTTT
-	TRBJ2-1	TRBV21-1	-	CASRIPGPLRGNEQFF	TGTGCCAGCAGGATACCGGGACCGTTACGGGGGAATGAGCAGTTCTTC
-	TRBJ1-5	TRBV6-6	TRBD1	CASSGSTGGRNQPQHF	TGTGCCAGCAGTGGAAGTACAGGGGGGAGAAATCAGCCCCAGCATTTT
-	TRBJ1-4	TRBV4-1	-	CASSHGVVRSATNEKLFF	TGCGCCAGCAGCCATGGTGTTGTTAGGTCCGCAACTAATGAAAAACTGTTTTTT
-	TRBJ2-4	TRBV18	TRBD2	CASSPGTSGMNIQYF	TGTGCCAGCTCACCGGGTACTAGCGGGATGAACATTCAGTACTTC
-	TRBJ2-1	TRBV21-1	-	CASSKKDSRSSYNEQFF	TGTGCCAGCAGCAAAAAGGACTCCCGGAGCTCCTACAATGAGCAGTTCTTC
-	TRBJ2-1	TRBV4-3	-	CASSQDFRTERQFF	TGCGCCAGCAGCCAAGATTTTCGGACAGAAAGGCAGTTCTTC
-	TRBJ1-3	TRBV5-5	TRBD1	CASSATGTSGNTIYF	TGTGCCAGCAGCGCGACAGGGACCTCTGGAAACACCATATATTTT
-	TRBJ2-2	TRBV7-2	-	CASSLGGSGELFF	TGTGCCAGCAGCTTAGGGGGGTCCGGGGAGCTGTTTTTT
once	TRBJ1-1	TRBV7-8	-	CASSLLRDSEAFF	TGTGCCAGCAGCTTACTCAGGGACTCTGAAGCTTTCTTT
-	TRBJ1-1	TRBV4-3	-	CASSQVLGNTEAFF	TGCGCCAGCAGCCAAGTATTAGGGAACACTGAAGCTTTCTTT
-	TRBJ2-5	TRBV9	TRBD2	CASSVDGSGGLQETQYF	TGTGCCAGCAGCGTAGATGGCAGCGGGGGATTACAAGAGACCCAGTACTTC
-	TRBJ2-5	TRBV19	-	CASRRRGEETQYF	TGTGCCAGCAGACGAAGGGGGGAAGAGACCCAGTACTTC
-	TRBJ2-2	TRBV15	-	CATSKAGITGELFF	TGTGCCACCAGCAAGGCAGGGATCACCGGGGAGCTGTTTTTT
-	TRBJ1-5	TRBV5-5	-	CASSQGNKPQHF	TGTGCCAGCAGCCAAGGTAATAAGCCCCAGCATTTT
-	TRBJ2-2	TRBV5-1	TRBD2	CASSPTSGRPNTGELFF	TGCGCCAGCAGCCCGACTAGCGGGAGGCCGAACACCGGGGAGCTGTTTTTT
few	TRBJ2-3	TRBV9	TRBD2	CASSAGGGPDTQYF	TGTGCCAGCAGCGCGGGAGGGGGACCAGATACGCAGTATTTT
-	TRBJ1-4	TRBV5-1	-	CASSIQGATNEKLFF	TGCGCCAGCAGCATACAGGGCGCGACGAATGAAAAACTGTTTTTT
-	TRBJ2-7	TRBV9	TRBD1	CASSRGQGRDEQYF	TGTGCCAGCAGCCGCGGACAGGGTCGGGACGAGCAGTACTTC
few	TRBJ2-1	TRBV18	-	CASSRSGGRSYNEQFF	TGTGCCAGCTCCCGGAGTGGCGGTCGCTCCTACAATGAGCAGTTCTTC
-	TRBJ1-4	TRBV19	-	CASSMRTGTNEKLFF	TGTGCCAGTAGTATGCGGACGGGAACTAATGAAAAACTGTTTTTT
-	TRBJ1-2	TRBV7-2	-	CASSEGLYVYGYTF	TGTGCCAGCAGCGAAGGGCTCTATGTCTATGGCTACACCTTC
-	TRBJ2-3	TRBV5-1	TRBD2	CASSLGAGGGTDTQYF	TGCGCCAGCAGCTTGGGGGCGGGAGGGGGCACAGATACGCAGTATTTT
-	TRBJ2-3	TRBV7-3	-	CASSLSVVTDTQYF	TGTGCCAGCAGCTTAAGTGTTGTCACAGATACGCAGTATTTT
-	TRBJ2-7	TRBV7-6	-	CASSLPPGGNEGEQYF	TGTGCCAGCAGCCTCCCACCTGGGGGGAATGAAGGAGAGCAGTACTTC
once	TRBJ2-5	TRBV19	TRBD2	CASTGSGGETQYF	TGTGCCAGTACCGGTAGCGGGGGGGAGACCCAGTACTTC
-	TRBJ2-1	TRBV18	TRBD1	CASSPGGTGALNEQFF	TGTGCCAGCTCCCCCGGAGGGACAGGGGCCCTCAATGAGCAGTTCTTC
-	TRBJ1-2	TRBV7-2	-	CASSLAGPTNYGYTF	TGTGCCAGCAGCTTAGCAGGACCCACTAACTATGGCTACACCTTC
-	TRBJ1-5	TRBV9	-	CASSVDESNQPQHF	TGTGCCAGCAGCGTAGATGAGAGCAATCAGCCCCAGCATTTT
-	TRBJ2-2	TRBV19	TRBD2	CASSPPSGRFGTGELFF	TGTGCCAGTAGTCCCCCTAGCGGGAGGTTTGGCACCGGGGAGCTGTTTTTT
-	TRBJ2-1	TRBV5-4	-	CASSPPSNNEQFF	TGTGCCAGCAGCCCCCCTAGCAACAATGAGCAGTTCTTC
-	TRBJ2-7	TRBV9	-	CASSARLVGEQYF	TGTGCCAGCAGCGCCAGACTAGTCGGCGAGCAGTACTTC
-	TRBJ1-3	TRBV6-1	-	CASRATGVWENTIYF	TGTGCCAGCAGGGCAACTGGTGTCTGGGAAAACACCATATATTTT
-	TRBJ2-7	TRBV28	-	CASSRAFYEQYF	TGTGCCAGCAGTCGAGCCTTTTACGAGCAGTACTTC
few	TRBJ2-5	TRBV7-9	-	CASSHLDGQETQYF	TGTGCCAGCAGCCACTTGGACGGCCAAGAGACCCAGTACTTC
-	TRBJ2-2	TRBV19	TRBD1	CASRRTGLGTGELFF	TGTGCCAGTAGGCGGACAGGGTTGGGGACCGGGGAGCTGTTTTTT
-	TRBJ2-5	TRBV4-2	-	CASSQDTQRETQYF	TGTGCCAGCAGCCAAGATACACAGCGGGAGACCCAGTACTTC
-	TRBJ2-3	TRBV5-4	TRBD2	CASREGRTSGRSADTQYF	TGTGCCAGCAGGGAAGGTCGGACTAGCGGGAGATCAGCAGATACGCAGTATTTT
-	TRBJ2-2	TRBV6-4	-	CASKGTRWDTGELFF	TGTGCCAGCAAAGGGACCCGATGGGACACCGGGGAGCTGTTTTTT
-	TRBJ2-3	TRBV2	-	CASSYKDTQYF	TGTGCCAGCAGTTACAAGGACACGCAGTATTTT
-	TRBJ2-6	TRBV7-2	-	CASTSTRANVLTF	TGTGCCAGCACTTCAACAAGGGCCAACGTCCTGACTTTC
-	TRBJ2-5	TRBV7-8	TRBD1	CASSFTGVQETQYF	TGTGCCAGCAGCTTTACAGGGGTCCAAGAGACCCAGTACTTC
-	TRBJ2-7	TRBV5-7	-	CASSLCSPGSYEQYF	TGTGCCAGCAGCTTGTGTTCGCCAGGGTCGTACGAGCAGTACTTC
-	TRBJ2-5	TRBV29-1	TRBD1	CSAQPPGQGGETQYF	TGCAGCGCCCAACCTCCGGGACAGGGAGGAGAGACCCAGTACTTC
-	TRBJ2-1	TRBV18	-	CASSTVRSYNEQFF	TGTGCCAGCTCTACCGTACGCTCCTACAATGAGCAGTTCTTC